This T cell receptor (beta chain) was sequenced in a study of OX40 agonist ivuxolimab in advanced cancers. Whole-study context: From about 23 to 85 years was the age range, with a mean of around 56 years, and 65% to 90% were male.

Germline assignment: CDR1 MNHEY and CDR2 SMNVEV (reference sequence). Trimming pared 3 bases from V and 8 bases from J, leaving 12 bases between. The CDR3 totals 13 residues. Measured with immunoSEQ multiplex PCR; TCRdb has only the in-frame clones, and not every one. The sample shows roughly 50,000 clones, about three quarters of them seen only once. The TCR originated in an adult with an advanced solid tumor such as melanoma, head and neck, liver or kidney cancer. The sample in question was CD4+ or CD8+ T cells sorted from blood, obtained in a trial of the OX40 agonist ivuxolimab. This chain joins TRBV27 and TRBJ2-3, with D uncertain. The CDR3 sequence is CASSLLGAGTQYF. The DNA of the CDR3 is TGTGCCAGCAGTTTGCTAGGTGCAGGTACGCAGTATTTT.